A selection of T cell receptor beta chains follows, all from one sample in a study of identical twins. Using its own MiXCR run on the 5' RACE reads, TCRdb lists one record per CDR3 protein. The table shows approximately 220,000 distinct CDR3 sequences, with 7.5% occurring only once. These data were also filed under a second study, of yellow fever vaccine responses in identical twins.

The sequencing input was memory (CD45RO+) T cells sorted from blood. These receptors were taken from a young woman in good health. Each CDR3 is given with its conserved first and last residue. D genes are given only for firm matches. Where a row states a size, it is once, few, many or the class of an expanded clone; other rows omit it.

v_call: TRBV5-6
d_call: NA
j_call: TRBJ2-3
clone_size: many
cdr3_aa: CASSLGTGRADTQYF
cdr3_nt: TGTGCCAGCAGCTTGGGTACAGGGAGGGCAGATACGCAGTATTTT

v_call: TRBV20-1
d_call: TRBD2
j_call: TRBJ2-7
clone_size: NA
cdr3_aa: CSAHSKRGAWEQYF
cdr3_nt: TGCAGTGCCCACTCGAAGCGGGGGGCGTGGGAGCAGTACTTC

v_call: TRBV7-9
d_call: TRBD2
j_call: TRBJ2-3
clone_size: NA
cdr3_aa: CASSNAGTRDTDTQYF
cdr3_nt: TGTGCCAGCAGCAATGCCGGGACTAGGGACACAGATACGCAGTATTTT

v_call: TRBV4-1
d_call: NA
j_call: TRBJ1-4
clone_size: many
cdr3_aa: CASSQDRDTRLFF
cdr3_nt: TGCGCCAGCAGCCAAGATCGGGACACGCGACTGTTTTTT

v_call: TRBV7-9
d_call: TRBD1
j_call: TRBJ2-5
clone_size: few
cdr3_aa: CASSPGQGHQETQYF
cdr3_nt: TGTGCCAGCAGCCCGGGACAGGGCCACCAAGAGACCCAGTACTTC

v_call: TRBV20-1
d_call: NA
j_call: TRBJ2-1
clone_size: few
cdr3_aa: CSAHRGGGGNEQFF
cdr3_nt: TGCAGTGCTCACAGGGGAGGCGGGGGGAATGAGCAGTTCTTC

v_call: TRBV6-5
d_call: TRBD2
j_call: TRBJ2-7
clone_size: NA
cdr3_aa: CASSYLSGGAYEQYF
cdr3_nt: TGTGCCAGCAGCTACCTTAGCGGGGGGGCGTACGAGCAGTACTTC

v_call: TRBV18
d_call: TRBD2
j_call: TRBJ2-7
clone_size: NA
cdr3_aa: CASSPPGLAGVEQYF
cdr3_nt: TGTGCCAGCTCACCACCAGGGCTAGCGGGGGTGGAGCAGTACTTC

v_call: TRBV12-5
d_call: NA
j_call: TRBJ1-1
clone_size: few
cdr3_aa: CASGLTSGGGGRDFF
cdr3_nt: TGTGCTAGTGGTTTGACCTCCGGGGGGGGCGGGAGAGATTTCTTT

v_call: TRBV4-1
d_call: TRBD2
j_call: TRBJ2-1
clone_size: many
cdr3_aa: CASSQIDLGLAVNNEQFF
cdr3_nt: TGCGCCAGCAGCCAAATCGATCTGGGACTAGCGGTAAACAATGAGCAGTTCTTC

v_call: TRBV10-3
d_call: NA
j_call: TRBJ2-7
clone_size: once
cdr3_aa: CAISDTKYEQYF
cdr3_nt: TGTGCCATCAGTGACACTAAATACGAGCAGTACTTC

v_call: TRBV11-3
d_call: NA
j_call: TRBJ2-2
clone_size: NA
cdr3_aa: CASSTQGHGELFF
cdr3_nt: TGTGCCAGCAGCACTCAGGGGCACGGGGAGCTGTTTTTT

v_call: TRBV9
d_call: NA
j_call: TRBJ2-4
clone_size: many
cdr3_aa: CASSAGQGLKNIQYF
cdr3_nt: TGTGCCAGCAGCGCGGGTCAGGGGCTTAAAAACATTCAGTACTTC

v_call: TRBV4-1
d_call: NA
j_call: TRBJ2-1
clone_size: many
cdr3_aa: CASSLRRGNNEQFF
cdr3_nt: TGCGCCAGCAGCCTCAGACGGGGGAACAATGAGCAGTTCTTC

v_call: TRBV4-2
d_call: NA
j_call: TRBJ2-1
clone_size: many
cdr3_aa: CASSQTGTRYNEQFF
cdr3_nt: TGTGCCAGCAGCCAAACAGGGACGAGGTACAATGAGCAGTTCTTC

v_call: TRBV12-3/TRBV12-4
d_call: NA
j_call: TRBJ2-5
clone_size: NA
cdr3_aa: CASSPQGETQYF
cdr3_nt: TGTGCCAGCAGTCCCCAGGGGGAGACCCAGTACTTC

v_call: TRBV5-1
d_call: NA
j_call: TRBJ2-5
clone_size: many
cdr3_aa: CASSLELGGVQETQYF
cdr3_nt: TGCGCCAGCAGCTTGGAATTAGGGGGAGTGCAAGAGACCCAGTACTTC

v_call: TRBV12-3/TRBV12-4
d_call: NA
j_call: TRBJ2-2
clone_size: many
cdr3_aa: CASRPTGGELFF
cdr3_nt: TGTGCCAGCAGACCGACGGGGGGGGAGCTGTTTTTT

v_call: TRBV4-3
d_call: TRBD2
j_call: TRBJ2-7
clone_size: many
cdr3_aa: CASSRRAGLAGVEQYF
cdr3_nt: TGCGCCAGCAGCCGCAGAGCTGGACTAGCGGGAGTCGAGCAGTACTTC

v_call: TRBV28
d_call: TRBD1
j_call: TRBJ1-5
clone_size: few
cdr3_aa: CASSFRSGTVPQHF
cdr3_nt: TGTGCCAGCAGTTTTCGTAGCGGGACAGTTCCCCAGCATTTT

v_call: TRBV5-1
d_call: NA
j_call: TRBJ2-1
clone_size: many
cdr3_aa: CAKTVINRFNEQFF
cdr3_nt: TGCGCCAAGACGGTTATAAACAGATTCAATGAGCAGTTCTTC

v_call: TRBV12-3/TRBV12-4
d_call: NA
j_call: TRBJ2-7
clone_size: many
cdr3_aa: CASSLAYSYEQYF
cdr3_nt: TGTGCCAGCAGTTTAGCATACTCCTACGAGCAGTACTTC

v_call: TRBV11-1
d_call: NA
j_call: TRBJ1-6
clone_size: NA
cdr3_aa: CASSESGGPSSYNSPLHF
cdr3_nt: TGTGCCAGCAGCGAATCTGGGGGCCCAAGCTCCTATAATTCACCCCTCCACTTT

v_call: TRBV18
d_call: TRBD2
j_call: TRBJ2-7
clone_size: NA
cdr3_aa: CASRVAGVYEQYF
cdr3_nt: TGTGCCTCCCGAGTAGCGGGGGTTTACGAGCAGTACTTC

v_call: TRBV5-6
d_call: TRBD2
j_call: TRBJ2-3
clone_size: many
cdr3_aa: CASSGTSGNTDTQYF
cdr3_nt: TGTGCCAGCAGCGGGACTAGCGGGAACACAGATACGCAGTATTTT

v_call: TRBV7-6
d_call: NA
j_call: TRBJ2-3
clone_size: few
cdr3_aa: CASSPGGGPAGTDTQYF
cdr3_nt: TGTGCCAGCAGCCCCGGCGGAGGGCCAGCTGGCACAGATACGCAGTATTTT

v_call: TRBV4-3
d_call: NA
j_call: TRBJ1-2
clone_size: many
cdr3_aa: CASSQDLVANYGYTF
cdr3_nt: TGCGCCAGCAGCCAAGATCTCGTAGCTAACTATGGCTACACCTTC

v_call: TRBV28
d_call: NA
j_call: TRBJ2-7
clone_size: few
cdr3_aa: CASSRTASYEQYF
cdr3_nt: TGTGCCAGCAGTCGGACGGCATCCTACGAGCAGTACTTC